Listed below are T cell receptor beta chains from one sample, sequenced in a study of blood T cells in healthy people across ages. Each CDR3 protein is one row after TCRdb ran MiXCR on the 5' RACE reads. The sample shows around 1.7 million distinct CDR3 sequences, 28% of them seen only once. Sequencing used blood. The receptors originated from a woman aged 25-40 years in good health. CDR3s include the opening cysteine and the closing phenylalanine or tryptophan. The order of the fields is D gene, J gene, V gene, clone size, CDR3 protein, CDR3 DNA. A D gene is named only where the DNA matches it firmly. Size tells how often a clone was seen (once, few, many) or the class of an expanded clone, and some rows leave it out.

>TRBD2|TRBJ2-7|TRBV20-1|few
CSAPGLAPAYEQYF
TGCAGTGCTCCGGGACTAGCGCCCGCCTACGAGCAGTACTTC
>TRBD2|TRBJ2-5|TRBV20-1|many
CSAYPTSGRGETQYF
TGCAGTGCTTACCCGACTAGCGGGAGGGGAGAGACCCAGTACTTC
>-|TRBJ2-5|TRBV28|many
CASRRQSSPQETQYF
TGTGCCAGCAGGCGGCAGAGCTCTCCGCAAGAGACCCAGTACTTC
>TRBD2|TRBJ2-1|TRBV6-6|few
CASSYSMAREGPGRNEQFF
TGTGCCAGCAGTTACTCGATGGCGCGGGAGGGCCCTGGGAGAAATGAGCAGTTCTTC
>TRBD1|TRBJ2-5|TRBV29-1|-
CSGGQAKQYF
TGCAGCGGAGGACAGGCTAAGCAGTACTTC
>TRBD2|TRBJ2-2|TRBV5-1|-
CASTPGGITGELFF
TGCGCCAGCACCCCGGGAGGGATCACCGGGGAGCTGTTTTTT
>-|TRBJ2-7|TRBV7-2|-
CASSWSASYEQYF
TGTGCCAGCAGCTGGTCAGCCTCCTACGAGCAGTACTTC
>TRBD2|TRBJ2-5|TRBV3-1|-
CAGSPGTTAQETQYF
TGCGCCGGCAGCCCAGGGACTACCGCACAAGAGACCCAGTACTTC
>-|TRBJ2-7|TRBV27|-
CASSLYRSSYEQYF
TGTGCCAGCAGTTTATACAGGAGCTCCTACGAGCAGTACTTC
>-|TRBJ2-5|TRBV7-9|many
CASSYSPQGGTQYF
TGTGCCAGCAGTTATTCCCCCCAGGGGGGGACCCAGTACTTC
>TRBD2|TRBJ2-5|TRBV3-1|many
CASSPRGAGAAETQYF
TGTGCCAGCAGCCCTCGCGGCGCGGGAGCAGCAGAGACCCAGTACTTC
>-|TRBJ1-2|TRBV5-1|few
CASSSGTFGYTF
TGCGCCAGCAGCTCGGGGACATTCGGCTACACCTTC
>-|TRBJ2-3|TRBV24-1|-
CATSDRVPDTQYF
TGTGCCACCAGTGACAGGGTCCCAGATACGCAGTATTTT
>TRBD1|TRBJ2-7|TRBV3-1|-
CAGSQRTGYEQYF
TGTGCCGGCAGCCAGAGGACAGGGTACGAGCAGTACTTC
>-|TRBJ1-1|TRBV9|-
CASSPSGAGGGRNQAFF
TGTGCCAGCAGCCCTTCCGGGGCAGGCGGGGGTAGAAATCAAGCTTTCTTT
>-|TRBJ2-5|TRBV18|-
CASSASLGETQYF
TGTGCCAGCTCAGCCTCATTGGGCGAGACCCAGTACTTC
>-|TRBJ2-3|TRBV11-2|once
CASSFQAAPTDTQYF
TGTGCCAGCAGCTTCCAGGCGGCACCTACAGATACGCAGTATTTT
>-|TRBJ2-3|TRBV7-2|-
CASSSAQDTQYF
TGTGCCAGCAGCTCCGCGCAGGATACGCAGTATTTT
>TRBD2|TRBJ2-5|TRBV12-3/TRBV12-4|few
CASSLEGLGKQETQYF
TGTGCCAGCAGTTTAGAGGGACTAGGAAAGCAAGAGACCCAGTACTTC
>-|TRBJ2-1|TRBV6-2/TRBV6-3|-
CASSFQPAKTNNEQFF
TGTGCCAGCAGTTTCCAGCCGGCGAAGACAAACAATGAGCAGTTCTTC
>TRBD2|TRBJ2-1|TRBV20-1|-
CSARERESAYNEQFF
TGCAGTGCTAGGGAGCGGGAGTCGGCCTACAATGAGCAGTTCTTC
>-|TRBJ2-7|TRBV7-2|-
CASSFGPPGVQDEQYF
TGTGCCAGCAGCTTCGGGCCCCCAGGGGTCCAGGACGAGCAGTACTTC
>TRBD1|TRBJ1-2|TRBV9|-
CASSVGRQGDGYTF
TGTGCCAGCAGCGTAGGTCGACAGGGGGATGGCTACACCTTC
>-|TRBJ1-1|TRBV5-4|few
CASSLARQGNTEAFF
TGTGCCAGCAGCTTGGCACGCCAGGGGAACACTGAAGCTTTCTTT
>TRBD2|TRBJ2-1|TRBV12-3/TRBV12-4|few
CASSTGTSFNEQFF
TGTGCCAGCAGTACCGGGACTAGCTTTAATGAGCAGTTCTTC
>TRBD2|TRBJ2-1|TRBV30|once
CAWSRGAGGSVCEQFF
TGTGCCTGGAGTCGTGGGGCCGGCGGGAGTGTCTGTGAGCAGTTCTTC
>TRBD2|TRBJ2-4|TRBV10-1|-
CASNESVAGGSGQYF
TGCGCCAGCAATGAGTCGGTAGCGGGAGGGTCCGGGCAGTACTTC
>-|TRBJ2-2|TRBV7-2|-
CASRPNAGELFF
TGTGCCAGCAGGCCTAACGCCGGGGAGCTGTTTTTT
>TRBD2|TRBJ2-5|TRBV7-2|-
CASSLYSGGSQETQYF
TGTGCCAGCAGCTTATATTCGGGAGGGTCGCAAGAGACCCAGTACTTC
>-|TRBJ2-3|TRBV2|few
CASSEAIVGQYF
TGTGCCAGCAGTGAAGCCATCGTCGGGCAGTATTTT
>TRBD2|TRBJ2-1|TRBV20-1|many
CSAQAGGLNEQFF
TGCAGTGCCCAAGCGGGAGGTCTGAATGAGCAGTTCTTC